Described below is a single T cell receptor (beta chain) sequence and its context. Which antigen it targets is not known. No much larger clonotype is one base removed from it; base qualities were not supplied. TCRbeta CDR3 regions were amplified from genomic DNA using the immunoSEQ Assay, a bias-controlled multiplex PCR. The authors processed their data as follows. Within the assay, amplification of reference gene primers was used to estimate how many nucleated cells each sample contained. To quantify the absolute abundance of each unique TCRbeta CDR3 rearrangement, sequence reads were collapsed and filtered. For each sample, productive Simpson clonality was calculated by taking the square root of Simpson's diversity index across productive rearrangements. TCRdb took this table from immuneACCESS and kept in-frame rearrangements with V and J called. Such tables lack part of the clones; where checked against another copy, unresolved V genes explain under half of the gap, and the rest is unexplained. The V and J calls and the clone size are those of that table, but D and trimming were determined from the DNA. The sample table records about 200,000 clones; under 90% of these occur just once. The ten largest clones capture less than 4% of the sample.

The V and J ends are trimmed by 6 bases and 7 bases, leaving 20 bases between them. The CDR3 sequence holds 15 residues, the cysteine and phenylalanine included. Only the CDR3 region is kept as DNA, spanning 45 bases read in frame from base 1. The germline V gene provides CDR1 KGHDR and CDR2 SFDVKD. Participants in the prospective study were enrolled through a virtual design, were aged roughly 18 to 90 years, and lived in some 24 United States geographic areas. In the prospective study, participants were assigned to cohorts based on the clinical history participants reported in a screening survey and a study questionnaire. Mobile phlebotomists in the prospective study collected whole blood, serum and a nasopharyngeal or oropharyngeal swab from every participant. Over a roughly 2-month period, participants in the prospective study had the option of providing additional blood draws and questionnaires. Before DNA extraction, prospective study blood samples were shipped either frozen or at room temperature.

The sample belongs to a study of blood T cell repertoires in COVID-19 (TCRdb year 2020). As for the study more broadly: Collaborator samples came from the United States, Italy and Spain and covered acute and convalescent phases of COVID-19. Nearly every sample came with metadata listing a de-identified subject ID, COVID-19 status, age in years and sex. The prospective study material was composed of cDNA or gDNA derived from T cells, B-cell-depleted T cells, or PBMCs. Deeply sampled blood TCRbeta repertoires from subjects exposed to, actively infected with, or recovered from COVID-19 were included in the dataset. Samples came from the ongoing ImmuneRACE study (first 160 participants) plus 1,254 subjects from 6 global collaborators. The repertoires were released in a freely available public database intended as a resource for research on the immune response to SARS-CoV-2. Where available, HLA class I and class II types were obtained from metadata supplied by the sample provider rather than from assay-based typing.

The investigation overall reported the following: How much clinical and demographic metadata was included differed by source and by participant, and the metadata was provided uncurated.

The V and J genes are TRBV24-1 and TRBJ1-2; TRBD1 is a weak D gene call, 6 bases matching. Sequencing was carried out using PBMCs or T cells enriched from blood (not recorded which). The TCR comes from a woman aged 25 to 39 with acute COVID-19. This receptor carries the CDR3 CATSLGVGTGSGYTF. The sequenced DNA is TGTGCCACCAGTCTAGGTGTTGGAACAGGGAGTGGCTACACCTTC.